The 10 T cell receptor beta chains reported below all come from one sample, sequenced in a study of cytomegalovirus exposure and HLA in healthy donors. Primers included in the PCR were 60 Vbeta and 13 Jbeta primers. The assay was immunoSEQ multiplex PCR, and TCRdb's table has in-frame clones only and misses some. This sample has about 150,000 clones, with 80% found just once. Source material: PBMCs. These receptors all come from a woman between 35 and 50 years old in good health and CMV-seropositive.

J is TRBJ2-1 and V is TRBV19; possibly TRBD1 for D (5 bases). V lost 2 bases and J lost 6, with 14 bases in between. This CDR3 is 15 amino acids long. CDR1 is LNHDA, CDR2 SQIVND, per germline (reference sequence). CDR3 coding DNA: TGTGCCAGTAGTATAAATTCCGGCAGGGCCAATGAGCAGTTCTTC. This translates into CASSINSGRANEQFF.

CDR3 loop: CASSPGHPNTEAFF. The CDR3 DNA is TGTGCCAGCTCACCGGGACATCCGAACACTGAAGCTTTCTTT. The chain employs TRBV18 and TRBJ1-1, with D possibly being TRBD1 (6 bases). With 3 bases removed from V and 1 base from J, the gap between germline ends came to 9 bases. The CDR3 runs to 14 residues. Germline CDR1 and CDR2: KGHSH and LQKENI.

The chain carries TRBV5-1 and TRBJ1-3; TRBD1 matches at 8 bases. Germline values: CDR1 SGHRS, CDR2 YFSETQ. CDR3 length: 14 amino acids. V dropped 3 bases and J dropped 3; count of bases not matched to a gene: 2. The CDR3 DNA reads TGCGCCAGCAGCTCGACAGGGGTTGGAAACACCATATATTTT. As protein: CASSSTGVGNTIYF. Based on the CDR3 plus reference TRBV5-1 and TRBJ1-3, the full variable domain is KAGVTQTPRYLIKTRGQQVTLSCSPISGHRSVSWYQQTPGQGLQFLFEYFSETQRNKGNFPGRFSGRQFSNSRSEMNVSTLELGDSALYLCASSSTGVGNTIYFGEGSWLTVV.

The J gene is TRBJ1-6, the V gene TRBV28; D not resolved. V dropped 3 bases and J dropped 5 bases, with 11 bases sitting between them. The CDR3 totals 15 residues. Germline assignment: CDR1 MDHEN and CDR2 SYDVKM. The CDR3 coding sequence is TGTGCCAGCAGTTTGTACCCTCCGGATAATTCACCCCTCCACTTT. Encoded protein: CASSLYPPDNSPLHF.

CDR3 in amino acids: CASSLGGGPKEQYF. DNA of the CDR3: TGTGCCAGCAGCTTGGGGGGAGGGCCTAAAGAGCAGTACTTC. The chain joins TRBV5-4 to TRBJ2-7; 7 bases are shared with TRBD2. Germline CDR1 and CDR2: SGHNT and YYREEE (reference sequence). Trimming cost V 0 bases and J 7 bases; bases outside gene matches: 7. The CDR3 is 14 amino acids. The full variable domain, its missing parts supplied by reference TRBV5-4 and TRBJ2-7, is ETGVTQSPTHLIKTRGQQVTLRCSSQSGHNTVSWYQQALGQGPQFIFQYYREEENGRGNFPPRFSGLQFPNYSSELNVNALELDDSALYLCASSLGGGPKEQYFGPGTRLTVT.

The chain uses TRBV30 and TRBJ1-5, with D unclear. In germline, CDR1 is GTSNPN, CDR2 SVGIG (reference sequence). V lost 2 bases to trimming and J lost 3 bases, with 11 bases between them. The CDR3 consists of 14 residues. CDR3 sequence: CAWSMTRSNQPQHF. In nucleotides, the CDR3 is TGTGCCTGGAGTATGACACGGTCCAATCAGCCCCAGCATTTT.

The chain joins TRBV5-1 to TRBJ2-2, with TRBD2 matching over 12 bases. The germline V gene has CDR1 SGHRS and CDR2 YFSETQ. J gave up 2 bases and V 2 bases, and 7 bases lay outside the gene matches. This CDR3 is built from 18 residues. The CDR3 DNA is TGCGCCAGCAGCTTAGGACTAGCGGGAAGTCTTAACACCGGGGAGCTGTTTTTT. This translates into CASSLGLAGSLNTGELFF.

This clone has just one count. The junction departs from germline at one end; a sequencing error may be responsible. The chain links TRBV19 to TRBJ2-2; 8 bases align to TRBD2. Germline V gives CDR1 LNHDA, CDR2 SQIVND (reference sequence). CDR3 size: 17 residues. The CDR3 sequence: CASSPTSGRRNAGELFF. The DNA of the CDR3 is TGTGCCAGTAGTCCCACCAGCGGGAGAAGGAACGCCGGGGAGCTGTTTTTT.

The gene calls are TRBV5-1 and TRBJ2-5; D is perhaps TRBD1 (5 bases). Trimming stripped 2 bases from V and 4 bases from J, with 12 bases between. The CDR3 totals 14 residues. CDR1 and CDR2 (germline): SGHRS, YFSETQ. The CDR3 DNA reads as TGCGCCAGCAGCTTCAAGGGGCAGGGAGAGACCCAGTACTTC. Its protein product is CASSFKGQGETQYF.

This clone was counted a single time. CDR3 region: CASSLQAGQGSAGELFF. In DNA form, the CDR3 reads TGTGCCAGCAGCTTACAAGCTGGACAGGGTAGCGCCGGGGAGCTGTTTTTT. The chain joins TRBV7-8 to TRBJ2-2; 8 bases match TRBD1. J was trimmed by 6 bases and V by 2 bases; bases with no gene match: 11. Germline V CDR1 and CDR2: SGHVS, FQNEAQ. The CDR3 totals 17 residues. The variable domain in full, with the rest retrieved from reference TRBV7-8 and TRBJ2-2, is GAGVSQSPRYKVAKRGQDVALRCDPISGHVSLFWYQQALGQGPEFLTYFQNEAQLDKSGLPSDRFFAERPEGSVSTLKIQRTQQEDSAVYLCASSLQAGQGSAGELFFGEGSRLTVL.